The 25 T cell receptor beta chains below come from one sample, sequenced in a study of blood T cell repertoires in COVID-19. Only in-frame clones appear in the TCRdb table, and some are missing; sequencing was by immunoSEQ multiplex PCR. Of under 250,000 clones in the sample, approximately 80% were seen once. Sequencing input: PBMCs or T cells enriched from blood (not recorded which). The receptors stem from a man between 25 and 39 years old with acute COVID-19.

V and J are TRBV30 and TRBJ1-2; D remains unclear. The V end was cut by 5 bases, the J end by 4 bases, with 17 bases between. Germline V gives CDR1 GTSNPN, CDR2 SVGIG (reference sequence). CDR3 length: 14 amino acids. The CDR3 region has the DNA TGTGCCTGGCGACGAGCTCCGGGATGCTATGGCTACACCTTC. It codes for CAWRRAPGCYGYTF.

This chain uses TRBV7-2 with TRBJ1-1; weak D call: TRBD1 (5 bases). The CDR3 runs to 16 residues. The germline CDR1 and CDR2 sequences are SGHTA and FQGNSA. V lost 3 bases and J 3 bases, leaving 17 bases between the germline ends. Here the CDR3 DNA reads TGTGCCAGCAGCTTCCGGGGGATTACAGAACACACTGAAGCTTTCTTT. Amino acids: CASSFRGITEHTEAFF.

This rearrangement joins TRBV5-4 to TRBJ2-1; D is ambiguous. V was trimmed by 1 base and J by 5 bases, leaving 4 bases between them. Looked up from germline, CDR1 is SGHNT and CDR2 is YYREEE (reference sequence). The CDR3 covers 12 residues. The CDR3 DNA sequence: TGTGCCAGCAGCTTGCCCAACAATGAGCAGTTCTTC. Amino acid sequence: CASSLPNNEQFF.

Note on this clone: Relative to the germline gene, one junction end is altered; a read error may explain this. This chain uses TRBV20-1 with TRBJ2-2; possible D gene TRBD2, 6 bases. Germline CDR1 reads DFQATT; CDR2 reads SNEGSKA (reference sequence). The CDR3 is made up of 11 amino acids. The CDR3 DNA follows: TGCAGTGCTCGAAATTGGGGGGTGCTGTTTTTT. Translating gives CSARNWGVLFF.

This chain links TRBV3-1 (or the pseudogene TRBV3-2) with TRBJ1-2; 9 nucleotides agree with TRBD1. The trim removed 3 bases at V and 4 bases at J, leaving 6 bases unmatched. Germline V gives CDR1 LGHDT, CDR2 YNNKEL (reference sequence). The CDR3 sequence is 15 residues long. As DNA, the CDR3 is TGTGCCAGCAGCCACAACAGGGGGCCAGGCTATGGCTACACCTTC. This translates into CASSHNRGPGYGYTF.

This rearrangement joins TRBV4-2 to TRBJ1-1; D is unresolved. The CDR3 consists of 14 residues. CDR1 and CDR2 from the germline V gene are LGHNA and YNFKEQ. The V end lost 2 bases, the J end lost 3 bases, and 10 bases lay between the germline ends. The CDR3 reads CASSQRIADTEAFF. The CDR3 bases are TGTGCCAGCAGCCAACGGATTGCGGACACTGAAGCTTTCTTT.

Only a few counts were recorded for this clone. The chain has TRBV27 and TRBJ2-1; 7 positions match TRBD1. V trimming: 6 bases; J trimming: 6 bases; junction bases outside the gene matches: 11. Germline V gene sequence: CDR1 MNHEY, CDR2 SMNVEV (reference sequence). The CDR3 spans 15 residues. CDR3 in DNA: TGTGCCAGCAGAGGTCGGGACAGTTTGGTCAATGAGCAGTTCTTC. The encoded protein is CASRGRDSLVNEQFF.

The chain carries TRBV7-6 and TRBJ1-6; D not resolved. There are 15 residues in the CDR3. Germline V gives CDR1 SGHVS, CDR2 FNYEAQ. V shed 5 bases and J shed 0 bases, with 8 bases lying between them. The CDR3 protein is CASSLDNSYNSPLHF. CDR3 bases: TGTGCCAGCAGCCTCGACAACTCCTATAATTCACCCCTCCACTTT.

CDR3 sequence: CASSQAAGGATEAFF. Written as DNA, the CDR3 is TGTGCCAGCAGCCAAGCGGCAGGGGGCGCGACTGAAGCTTTCTTT. The chain recombines TRBV4-2 with TRBJ1-1; TRBD1 agrees at 8 bases. Germline CDR1 LGHNA, CDR2 YNFKEQ. J lost 5 bases, V lost 1 base, and 6 bases had no gene match. This CDR3 has 15 residues.

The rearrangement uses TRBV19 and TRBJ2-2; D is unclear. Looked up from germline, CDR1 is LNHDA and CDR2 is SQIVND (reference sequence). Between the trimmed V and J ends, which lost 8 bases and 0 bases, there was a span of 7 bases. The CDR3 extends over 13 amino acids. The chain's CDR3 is CASGRSNTGELFF. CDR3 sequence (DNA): TGTGCCAGTGGCAGATCGAACACCGGGGAGCTGTTTTTT. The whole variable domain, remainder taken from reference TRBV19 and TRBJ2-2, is DGGITQSPKYLFRKEGQNVTLSCEQNLNHDAMYWYRQDPGQGLRLIYYSQIVNDFQKGDIAEGYSVSREKKESFPLTVTSAQKNPTAFYLCASGRSNTGELFFGEGSRLTVL.

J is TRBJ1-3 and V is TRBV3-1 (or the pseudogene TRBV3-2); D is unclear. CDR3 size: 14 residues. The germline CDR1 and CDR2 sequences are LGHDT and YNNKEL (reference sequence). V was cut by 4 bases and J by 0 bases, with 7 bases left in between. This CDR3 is CASSRASSGNTIYF. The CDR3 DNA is TGTGCCAGCAGCCGGGCCTCCTCTGGAAACACCATATATTTT.

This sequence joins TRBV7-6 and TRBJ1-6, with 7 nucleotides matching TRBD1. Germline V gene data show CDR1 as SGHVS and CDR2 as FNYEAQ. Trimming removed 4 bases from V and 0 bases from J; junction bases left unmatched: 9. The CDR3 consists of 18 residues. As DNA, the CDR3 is TGTGCCAGCAGCTCGGAGTTACAGGGGAGCTCCTATAATTCACCCCTCCACTTT. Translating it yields CASSSELQGSSYNSPLHF.

Here the CDR3 DNA reads TGTGCCAGCATCGGGGGGGAGACTGAAGCTTTCTTT. It encodes CASIGGETEAFF. The chain links TRBV2 to TRBJ1-1, with D possibly being TRBD1 (5 bases). Germline loops: CDR1 SNHLY, CDR2 FYNNEI. The V and J ends lost 7 bases and 5 bases respectively, with 11 bases between them. The CDR3 consists of 12 residues.

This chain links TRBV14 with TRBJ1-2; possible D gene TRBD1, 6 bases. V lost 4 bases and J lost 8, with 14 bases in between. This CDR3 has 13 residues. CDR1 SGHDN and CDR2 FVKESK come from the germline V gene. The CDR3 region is CASSLNPRGGYTF. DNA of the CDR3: TGTGCCAGCAGCCTCAATCCTAGGGGGGGCTACACCTTC.

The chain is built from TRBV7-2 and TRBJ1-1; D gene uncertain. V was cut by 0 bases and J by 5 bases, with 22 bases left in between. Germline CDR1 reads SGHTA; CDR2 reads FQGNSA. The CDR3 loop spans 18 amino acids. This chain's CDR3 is CASSLAVRGMGRGTEAFF. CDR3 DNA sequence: TGTGCCAGCAGCTTAGCAGTTCGGGGAATGGGGAGAGGAACTGAAGCTTTCTTT. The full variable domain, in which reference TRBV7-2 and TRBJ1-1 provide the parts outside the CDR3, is GAGVSQSPSNKVTEKGKDVELRCDPISGHTALYWYRQSLGQGLEFLIYFQGNSAPDKSGLPSDRFSAERTGGSVSTLTIQRTQQEDSAVYLCASSLAVRGMGRGTEAFFGQGTRLTVV.

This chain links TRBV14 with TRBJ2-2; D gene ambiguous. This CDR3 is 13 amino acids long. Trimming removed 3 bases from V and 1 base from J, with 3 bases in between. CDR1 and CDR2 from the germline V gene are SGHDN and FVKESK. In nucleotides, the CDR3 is TGTGCCAGCAGCCATAAGAACACCGGGGAGCTGTTTTTT. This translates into CASSHKNTGELFF.

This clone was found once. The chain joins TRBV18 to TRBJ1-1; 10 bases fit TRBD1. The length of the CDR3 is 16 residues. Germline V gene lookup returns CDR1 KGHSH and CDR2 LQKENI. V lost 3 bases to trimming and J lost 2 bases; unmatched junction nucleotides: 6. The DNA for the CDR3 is TGTGCCAGCTCACCCGGGACAGGGGTCCGAAACACTGAAGCTTTCTTT. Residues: CASSPGTGVRNTEAFF.

Here the CDR3 DNA reads TGTGCCAGCAGTTACCCTGGACAGGAGTATAGCAATCAGCCCCAGCATTTT. The encoded protein is CASSYPGQEYSNQPQHF. The gene calls are TRBV6-2 or TRBV6-3 and TRBJ1-5; TRBD1 matches 7 bases. This CDR3 spans 17 amino acids. After removal of 2 bases from V and 0 bases from J, the junction contained 7 bases not matched to a gene. The germline V gene encodes CDR1 MNHEY and CDR2 SVGEGT.

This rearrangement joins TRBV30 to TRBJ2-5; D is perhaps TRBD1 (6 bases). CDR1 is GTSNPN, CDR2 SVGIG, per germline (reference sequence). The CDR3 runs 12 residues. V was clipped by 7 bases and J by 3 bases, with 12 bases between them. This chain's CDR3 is CASTGTKETQYF. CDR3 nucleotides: TGTGCCTCGACCGGGACAAAAGAGACCCAGTACTTC.

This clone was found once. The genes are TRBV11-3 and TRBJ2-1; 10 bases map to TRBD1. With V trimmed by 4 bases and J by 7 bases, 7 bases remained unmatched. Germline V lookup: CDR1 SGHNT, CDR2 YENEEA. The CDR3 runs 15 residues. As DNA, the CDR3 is TGTGCCAGCAGCTCCTATCAGGACAGGGGGAATGAGCAGTTCTTC. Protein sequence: CASSSYQDRGNEQFF.

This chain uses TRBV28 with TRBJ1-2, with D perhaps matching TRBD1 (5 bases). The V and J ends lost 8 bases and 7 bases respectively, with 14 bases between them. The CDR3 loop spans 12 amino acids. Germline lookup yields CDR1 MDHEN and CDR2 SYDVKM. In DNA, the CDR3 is TGTGCCAGCGGACACAAGTCTCGTGGCTACACCTTC. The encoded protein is CASGHKSRGYTF.

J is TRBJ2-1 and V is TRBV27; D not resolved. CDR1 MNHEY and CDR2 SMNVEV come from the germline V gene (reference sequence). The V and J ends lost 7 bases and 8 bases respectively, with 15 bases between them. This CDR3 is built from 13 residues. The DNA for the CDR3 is TGTGCCAGCAAACCATTTAACACCTATGAGCAGTTCTTC. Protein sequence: CASKPFNTYEQFF.

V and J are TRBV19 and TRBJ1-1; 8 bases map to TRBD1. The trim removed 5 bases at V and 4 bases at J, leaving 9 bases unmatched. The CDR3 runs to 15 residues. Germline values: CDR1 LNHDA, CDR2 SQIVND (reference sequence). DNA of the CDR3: TGTGCCAGTAGTTACCAAATGGACAGGGCCACTGAAGCTTTCTTT. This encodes CASSYQMDRATEAFF.

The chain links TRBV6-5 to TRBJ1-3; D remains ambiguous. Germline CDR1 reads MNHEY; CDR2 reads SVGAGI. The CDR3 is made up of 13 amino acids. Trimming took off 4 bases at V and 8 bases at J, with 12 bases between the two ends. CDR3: CASSLSSQDTIYF. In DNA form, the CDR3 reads TGTGCCAGCAGTTTGTCATCCCAGGACACCATATATTTT.

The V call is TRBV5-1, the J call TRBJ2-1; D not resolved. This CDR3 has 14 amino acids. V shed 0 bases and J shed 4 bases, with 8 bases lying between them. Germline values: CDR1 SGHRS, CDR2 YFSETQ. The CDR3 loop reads CASSLVVTYNEQFF. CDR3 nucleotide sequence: TGCGCCAGCAGCTTGGTTGTCACTTACAATGAGCAGTTCTTC.